The 3 T cell receptor beta chains below come from one sample, sequenced in a study of control samples from healthy donors and cancer patients. The assay was immunoSEQ multiplex PCR, and TCRdb's table has in-frame clones only and misses some. The data contain about 40,000 clones, roughly 92% of them singletons. Sequenced: blood. Receptors originate from a woman between 50 and 59 years old in good health.

CDR3 region: CASSVVLGGELFF. CDR3 in DNA: TGTGCCAGCAGCGTAGTTTTGGGTGGGGAGCTGTTTTTT. The gene calls are TRBV9 and TRBJ2-2; D gene uncertain. CDR3 size: 13 residues. Germline assignment: CDR1 SGDLS and CDR2 YYNGEE. With 0 bases removed from V and 8 bases from J, the gap between germline ends came to 8 bases.

This chain uses TRBV6-5 with TRBJ1-5; D uncertain. V dropped 3 bases and J dropped 8 bases, with 11 bases sitting between them. This CDR3 region has 13 residues. CDR1 and CDR2 (germline): MNHEY, SVGAGI. The CDR3 DNA sequence: TGTGCCAGCAGTTATCAGAGCGGGAAGCCCCAGCATTTT. This sequence encodes CASSYQSGKPQHF.

This clone was seen once. V gene TRBV6-2 or TRBV6-3 combines with J gene TRBJ1-6; tentative D call: TRBD1 (5 bases). This CDR3 is built from 14 residues. Trimming stripped 6 bases from V and 6 bases from J, with 12 bases between. Germline V lookup: CDR1 MNHEY, CDR2 SVGEGT. CDR3 bases: TGTGCCAGCAGCAACCAGGGTTTTAATTCACCCCTCCACTTT. Protein sequence: CASSNQGFNSPLHF.